The 26 T cell receptor beta chains below come from one sample, sequenced in a study of radiotherapy plus CTLA-4 blockade in lung cancer. The data were produced by immunoSEQ multiplex PCR, yet TCRdb's version contains in-frame clones alone and is incomplete. This table has approximately 70,000 clones, more than 70% appearing once. The source material was peripheral blood, sampled from a patient treated with radiotherapy plus ipilimumab. The receptors originated from a human donor with non-small cell lung cancer whose response to radiotherapy plus ipilimumab could not be evaluated. Some clones in this sample may be carry-over from other donors' samples.

The chain uses TRBV9 and TRBJ2-6; possibly TRBD1 for D (5 bases). Germline CDR1 SGDLS, CDR2 YYNGEE. CDR3 length: 15 residues. V shed 1 base and J shed 1 base, with 6 bases lying between them. CDR3 nucleotide sequence: TGTGCCAGCAGCGTACAGGGATCTGGGGCCAACGTCCTGACTTTC. Its protein product is CASSVQGSGANVLTF.

V usage is TRBV6-6 and J usage is TRBJ1-5; D is undetermined. The germline V and J ends were trimmed by 5 bases and 0 bases, with 5 bases remaining between them. This CDR3 region has 13 residues. Per germline, CDR1 MNHNY and CDR2 SVGAGI (reference sequence). The CDR3 DNA follows: TGTGCCAGCAGTGCGGTTAGCAATCAGCCCCAGCATTTT. Amino acids: CASSAVSNQPQHF.

The rearrangement uses TRBV5-1 and TRBJ2-3; 13 nucleotides agree with TRBD2. The CDR3 is 16 residues long. Germline CDR1 SGHRS, CDR2 YFSETQ. Trimming took 4 bases from V and 0 from J; bases not matched to a gene: 2. The CDR3 sequence is CASSMGLAGSTDTQYF. The CDR3 region has the DNA TGCGCCAGCAGCATGGGACTAGCGGGGAGCACAGATACGCAGTATTTT.

The V and J genes are TRBV4-2 and TRBJ2-3, with 9 bases lining up with TRBD2. Germline values: CDR1 LGHNA, CDR2 YNFKEQ. After removal of 3 bases from V and 3 bases from J, the junction contained 10 bases not matched to a gene. This CDR3 contains 17 residues. For the CDR3, the DNA is TGTGCCAGCAGCCAGGAACGCGGGGGGGCCGGTACAGATACGCAGTATTTT. Residues: CASSQERGGAGTDTQYF.

V and J are TRBV29-1 and TRBJ1-1; no definite D call. The CDR3 length is 13 residues. Germline CDR1 SQVTM, CDR2 ANQGSEA. With 4 bases removed from V and 0 bases from J, the gap between germline ends came to 9 bases. The chain's CDR3 is CSVGSGVNTEAFF. The CDR3, as DNA: TGCAGCGTTGGCAGCGGGGTGAACACTGAAGCTTTCTTT.

The table lists this clone with a few counts. The chain recombines TRBV4-2 with TRBJ1-3; D ambiguous. This CDR3 spans 14 amino acids. Germline-derived CDR1 and CDR2 are LGHNA and YNFKEQ. The V and J ends lost 4 bases and 0 bases respectively, with 7 bases between them. DNA of the CDR3: TGTGCCAGCAGCCCCCGACTCTCTGGAAACACCATATATTTT. It specifies CASSPRLSGNTIYF.

The chain has TRBV7-9 and TRBJ2-1; D is possibly TRBD2 (5 bases). Looked up from germline, CDR1 is SEHNR and CDR2 is FQNEAQ (reference sequence). The length of the CDR3 is 14 residues. Trimming removed 0 bases at V and 2 bases at J, with 5 bases between. CDR3 nucleotide sequence: TGTGCCAGCAGCTTAGCGGGAGCCTACAATGAGCAGTTCTTC. Translating it yields CASSLAGAYNEQFF.

Here the CDR3 DNA reads TGTGCCAGCAGCCAAACTCAGGCTAGCGGGGCCACAGATACGCAGTATTTT. The encoded protein is CASSQTQASGATDTQYF. The chain combines TRBV4-2 with TRBJ2-3, with 9 bases identical to TRBD2. J gave up 2 bases and V 2 bases, and 8 bases lay outside the gene matches. Germline values: CDR1 LGHNA, CDR2 YNFKEQ. The CDR3 is made up of 17 amino acids.

This chain uses TRBV18 with TRBJ1-1; D is ambiguous. CDR1 and CDR2 (germline): KGHSH, LQKENI. The length of the CDR3 is 14 residues. The germline V and J ends were trimmed by 3 bases and 6 bases, with 14 bases remaining between them. The CDR3 nucleotides read TGTGCCAGCTCACCGGGCAGTCCCAATGCTGAAGCTTTCTTT. This translates into CASSPGSPNAEAFF. The full variable domain, in which reference TRBV18 and TRBJ1-1 provide the parts outside the CDR3, is NAGVMQNPRHLVRRRGQEARLRCSPMKGHSHVYWYRQLPEEGLKFMVYLQKENIIDESGMPKERFSAEFPKEGPSILRIQQVVRGDSAAYFCASSPGSPNAEAFFGQGTRLTVV.

The chain couples TRBV4-1 to TRBJ2-5; D gene ambiguous. The germline CDR1 and CDR2 sequences are MGHRA and YSYEKL. The CDR3 is 13 residues long. Between the trimmed V and J ends, which lost 1 base and 9 bases, there was a span of 12 bases. CDR3 nucleotides: TGCGCCAGCAGCCAAGTTCAGGCCCCCTCCCAGTACTTC. It specifies CASSQVQAPSQYF.

The chain is built from TRBV5-1 and TRBJ2-4, with 9 bases aligning to TRBD1. Per germline, CDR1 SGHRS and CDR2 YFSETQ. Trimming removed 4 bases from V and 5 bases from J; junction bases left unmatched: 4. This CDR3 has 14 amino acids. The CDR3 loop is CASSPTGGENIQYF. The CDR3 DNA reads TGCGCCAGCAGCCCCACAGGGGGCGAAAACATTCAGTACTTC.

This clone was detected a few times. At the DNA level, this CDR3 is encoded by other sequences in the same sample as well. The rearrangement joins TRBV5-1 to TRBJ1-4; D might be TRBD1 (5 bases). Germline CDR1 is SGHRS and CDR2 is YFSETQ. The V end lost 3 bases, the J end lost 4 bases, and 10 bases lay between the germline ends. The CDR3 totals 14 residues. In DNA form, the CDR3 reads TGCGCCAGCAGCTATTCCGGGGGTAATGAAAAACTGTTTTTT. It encodes CASSYSGGNEKLFF. Using reference TRBV5-1 and TRBJ1-4 for the parts outside the CDR3, the full variable domain is KAGVTQTPRYLIKTRGQQVTLSCSPISGHRSVSWYQQTPGQGLQFLFEYFSETQRNKGNFPGRFSGRQFSNSRSEMNVSTLELGDSALYLCASSYSGGNEKLFFGSGTQLSVL.

J is TRBJ1-3 and V is TRBV28; weak D call: TRBD1 (6 bases). CDR3 length equals 13 residues. Trimming removed 6 bases from V and 3 bases from J, with 9 bases in between. Germline V CDR1 and CDR2: MDHEN, SYDVKM. As DNA, the CDR3 is TGTGCCAGCAGACGACAGGTTGGAAACACCATATATTTT. It yields the protein CASRRQVGNTIYF.

The chain joins TRBV6-5 to TRBJ1-2, with a weak D call TRBD1 (5 bases). V lost 0 bases to trimming and J lost 4 bases, with 15 bases between them. The germline CDR1 and CDR2 sequences are MNHEY and SVGAGI. The CDR3 is made up of 16 amino acids. CDR3 region: CASSYSGLALGYGYTF. The CDR3 region has the DNA TGTGCCAGCAGTTACTCGGGACTTGCACTGGGCTATGGCTACACCTTC.

This clone has only a few counts. The chain joins TRBV28 to TRBJ2-7; TRBD2 might be the D (5 bases). Germline-derived CDR1 and CDR2 are MDHEN and SYDVKM. V was clipped by 3 bases and J by 6 bases, with 9 bases between them. The CDR3 length is 12 residues. The CDR3 is CASSLLGSEQYF. CDR3 bases: TGTGCCAGCAGTTTGCTGGGGAGCGAGCAGTACTTC.

V is TRBV18 and J is TRBJ2-2; D not resolved. This CDR3 comprises 13 residues. The germline V gene has CDR1 KGHSH and CDR2 LQKENI. Trimming pared 5 bases from V and 5 bases from J, leaving 9 bases between. The CDR3 here is CASSTGGTGELFF. The CDR3 nucleotides read TGTGCCAGCTCAACGGGTGGTACCGGGGAGCTGTTTTTT.

The table lists this clone with a count of one. The chain joins TRBV15 to TRBJ2-5, with D possibly being TRBD2 (6 bases). Germline CDR1 reads LNHNV; CDR2 reads YYDKDF (reference sequence). The CDR3 runs 14 residues. Trimming cost V 3 bases and J 5 bases, with 13 bases left between them. The CDR3 DNA follows: TGTGCCACCAGCAGTCTGGGAGGTTGGGAGACCCAGTACTTC. Translation gives CATSSLGGWETQYF.

The V call is TRBV6-1, the J call TRBJ1-1; D unclear. The CDR3 contains 14 residues. The V end was cut by 8 bases, the J end by 4 bases, with 17 bases between. CDR1 is MNHNS and CDR2 is SASEGT in the germline V gene. This CDR3 reads CASAMSAGSTEAFF. For the CDR3, the DNA is TGTGCCAGCGCGATGAGTGCGGGTTCCACTGAAGCTTTCTTT.

Only a few counts were recorded for this clone. V usage is TRBV6-5 and J usage is TRBJ1-3; no clear D gene. Germline V gene lookup returns CDR1 MNHEY and CDR2 SVGAGI. V dropped 4 bases and J dropped 4 bases, with 17 bases sitting between them. The CDR3 has 16 amino acids. The CDR3 is CASSSSPRSKGNTIYF. The DNA for the CDR3 is TGTGCCAGCAGTTCCAGTCCGAGGTCGAAAGGAAACACCATATATTTT.

The gene calls are TRBV19 and TRBJ1-5; D remains ambiguous. Between the trimmed V and J ends, which lost 7 bases and 5 bases, there was a span of 9 bases. This CDR3 region has 12 residues. Germline loops: CDR1 LNHDA, CDR2 SQIVND (reference sequence). The CDR3 bases are TGTGCCAGTACCCCCCGGGATCAGCCCCAGCATTTT. Its translation: CASTPRDQPQHF.

The chain joins TRBV5-6 to TRBJ2-7; 7 nucleotides match TRBD1. After removal of 0 bases from V and 0 bases from J, the junction contained 6 bases not matched to a gene. The CDR3 loop spans 16 amino acids. The germline gives CDR1 SGHDT, CDR2 YYEEEE. CDR3 protein: CASSLAGQWPSYEQYF. CDR3 DNA sequence: TGTGCCAGCAGCTTGGCGGGACAGTGGCCCTCCTACGAGCAGTACTTC.

This chain joins TRBV9 and TRBJ2-1; D perhaps matches TRBD1 (6 bases). CDR3 length: 14 residues. Deletions cut 6 bases from V and 9 bases from J, with 19 bases between. Germline CDR1 reads SGDLS; CDR2 reads YYNGEE. CDR3 DNA sequence: TGTGCCAGCAAGAAAATCCAGGGGTCGGCTGAGCAGTTCTTC. It specifies CASKKIQGSAEQFF.

This sequence joins TRBV18 and TRBJ2-7; TRBD1 might be the D (7 bases). Trimming took off 2 bases at V and 2 bases at J, with 10 bases between the two ends. CDR3 length: 14 amino acids. Germline V gene data show CDR1 as KGHSH and CDR2 as LQKENI. CDR3 protein: CASSPAGQTYEQYF. Written as DNA, the CDR3 is TGTGCCAGCTCACCAGCGGGACAGACCTACGAGCAGTACTTC.

The chain recombines TRBV4-1 with TRBJ2-3, with 8 bases fitting TRBD2. The CDR3 has 15 amino acids. Germline values: CDR1 MGHRA, CDR2 YSYEKL. The junction had 5 bases not matched to a gene; V was cut back by 1 base and J by 5 bases. The CDR3 loop is CASSQVSGGRDTQYF. The DNA for the CDR3 is TGCGCCAGCAGCCAAGTGAGCGGGGGTAGAGATACGCAGTATTTT.

The J gene is TRBJ2-7, the V gene TRBV27, with TRBD1 as a possible D gene (5 bases). The germline gives CDR1 MNHEY, CDR2 SMNVEV (reference sequence). The CDR3 covers 15 residues. V was pared by 0 bases and J by 3 bases, with 12 bases between. The CDR3, as DNA: TGTGCCAGCAGTTTATCGATGCAGGGCGGCTACGAGCAGTACTTC. Protein sequence: CASSLSMQGGYEQYF.

This clone has more than one count but fewer than ten. The gene calls are TRBV12-5 and TRBJ1-1, with no clear D. CDR1 and CDR2 from the germline V gene are LGHNT and FRNRAP. The germline V and J ends were trimmed by 7 bases and 4 bases, with 16 bases remaining between them. CDR3 length: 14 residues. The DNA for the CDR3 is TGTGCTAGTGCCCTTGCCCATAGGAGCACTGAAGCTTTCTTT. Its protein is CASALAHRSTEAFF.